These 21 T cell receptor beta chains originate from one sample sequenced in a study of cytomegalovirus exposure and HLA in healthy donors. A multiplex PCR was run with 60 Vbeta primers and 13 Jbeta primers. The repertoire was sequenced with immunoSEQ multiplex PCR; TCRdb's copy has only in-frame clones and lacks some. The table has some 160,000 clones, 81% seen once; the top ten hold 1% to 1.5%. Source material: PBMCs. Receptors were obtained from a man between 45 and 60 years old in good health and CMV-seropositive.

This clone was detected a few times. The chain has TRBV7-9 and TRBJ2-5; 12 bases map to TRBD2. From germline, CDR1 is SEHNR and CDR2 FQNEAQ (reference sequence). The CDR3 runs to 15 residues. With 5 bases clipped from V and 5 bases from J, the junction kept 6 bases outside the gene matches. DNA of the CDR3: TGTGCCAGCAGCAAACTAGCGGGGGGCGTCGAGACCCAGTACTTC. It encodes CASSKLAGGVETQYF.

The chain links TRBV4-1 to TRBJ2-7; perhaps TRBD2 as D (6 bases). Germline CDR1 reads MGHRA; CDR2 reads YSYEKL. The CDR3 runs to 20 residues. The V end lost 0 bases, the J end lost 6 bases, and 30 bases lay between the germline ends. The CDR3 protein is CASSQDLFGLMRRVGVEQYF. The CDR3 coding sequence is TGCGCCAGCAGCCAAGATTTATTCGGACTCATGAGGAGGGTAGGAGTCGAGCAGTACTTC.

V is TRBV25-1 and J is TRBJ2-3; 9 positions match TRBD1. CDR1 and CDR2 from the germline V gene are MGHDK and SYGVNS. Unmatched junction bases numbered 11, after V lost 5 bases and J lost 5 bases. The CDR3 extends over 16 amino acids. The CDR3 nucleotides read TGTGCCAGCAGTCCTCGGGGACAGGGAGGGGTAGATACGCAGTATTTT. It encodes CASSPRGQGGVDTQYF. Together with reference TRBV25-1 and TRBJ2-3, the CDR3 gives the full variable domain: EADIYQTPRYLVIGTGKKITLECSQTMGHDKMYWYQQDPGMELHLIHYSYGVNSTEKGDLSSESTVSRIRTEHFPLTLESARPSHTSQYLCASSPRGQGGVDTQYFGPGTRLTVL.

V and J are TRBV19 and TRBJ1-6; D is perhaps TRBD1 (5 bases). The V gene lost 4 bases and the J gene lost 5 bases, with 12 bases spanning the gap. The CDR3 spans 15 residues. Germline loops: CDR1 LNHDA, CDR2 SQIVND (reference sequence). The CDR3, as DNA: TGTGCCAGTAGTAGGGACTCAAGGAATAATTCACCCCTCCACTTT. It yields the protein CASSRDSRNNSPLHF. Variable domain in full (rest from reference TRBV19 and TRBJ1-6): DGGITQSPKYLFRKEGQNVTLSCEQNLNHDAMYWYRQDPGQGLRLIYYSQIVNDFQKGDIAEGYSVSREKKESFPLTVTSAQKNPTAFYLCASSRDSRNNSPLHFGNGTRLTVT.

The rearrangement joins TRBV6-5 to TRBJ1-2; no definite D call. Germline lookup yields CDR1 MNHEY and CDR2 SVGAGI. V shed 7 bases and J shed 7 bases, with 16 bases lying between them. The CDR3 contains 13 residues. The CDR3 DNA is TGTGCCAGCATTCGGGGAGGATCGGGTGGCTACACCTTC. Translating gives CASIRGGSGGYTF.

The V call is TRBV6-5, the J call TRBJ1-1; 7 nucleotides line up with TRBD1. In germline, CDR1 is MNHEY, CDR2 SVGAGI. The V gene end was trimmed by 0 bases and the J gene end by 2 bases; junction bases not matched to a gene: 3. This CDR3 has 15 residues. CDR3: CASSYSGGLNTEAFF. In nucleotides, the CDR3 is TGTGCCAGCAGTTACTCAGGGGGCCTAAACACTGAAGCTTTCTTT.

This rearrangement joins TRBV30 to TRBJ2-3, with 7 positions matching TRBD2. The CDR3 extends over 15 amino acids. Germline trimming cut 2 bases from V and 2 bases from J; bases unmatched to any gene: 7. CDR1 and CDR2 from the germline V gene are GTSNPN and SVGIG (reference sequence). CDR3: CAWSFSSGVTDTQYF. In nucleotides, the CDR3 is TGTGCCTGGAGTTTCTCCAGCGGGGTCACAGATACGCAGTATTTT.

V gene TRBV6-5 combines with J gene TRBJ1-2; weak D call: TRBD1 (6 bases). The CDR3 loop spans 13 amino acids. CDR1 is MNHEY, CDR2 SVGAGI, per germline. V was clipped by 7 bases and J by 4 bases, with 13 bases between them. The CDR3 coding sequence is TGTGCCAGCAAACGGGACAAGGGCTATGGCTACACCTTC. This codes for CASKRDKGYGYTF.

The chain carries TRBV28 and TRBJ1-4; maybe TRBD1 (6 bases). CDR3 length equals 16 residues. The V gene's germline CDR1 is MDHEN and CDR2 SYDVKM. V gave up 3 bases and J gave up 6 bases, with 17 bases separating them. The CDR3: CASSLGFSRGHEKLFF. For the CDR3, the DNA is TGTGCCAGCAGTTTGGGATTCTCCAGGGGTCATGAAAAACTGTTTTTT.

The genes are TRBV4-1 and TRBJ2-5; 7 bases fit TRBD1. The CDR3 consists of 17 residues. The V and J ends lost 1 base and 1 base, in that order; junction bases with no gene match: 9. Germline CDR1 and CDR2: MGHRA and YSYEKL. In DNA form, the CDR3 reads TGCGCCAGCAGCCAAGTTTCCTCGAGGGACAGCCAAGAGACCCAGTACTTC. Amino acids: CASSQVSSRDSQETQYF.

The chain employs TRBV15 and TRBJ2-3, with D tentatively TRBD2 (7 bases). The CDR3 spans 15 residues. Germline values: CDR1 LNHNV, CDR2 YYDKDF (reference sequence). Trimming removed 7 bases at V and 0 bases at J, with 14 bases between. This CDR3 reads CATTRKGGSTDTQYF. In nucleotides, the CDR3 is TGTGCCACCACCCGAAAGGGGGGGAGCACAGATACGCAGTATTTT.

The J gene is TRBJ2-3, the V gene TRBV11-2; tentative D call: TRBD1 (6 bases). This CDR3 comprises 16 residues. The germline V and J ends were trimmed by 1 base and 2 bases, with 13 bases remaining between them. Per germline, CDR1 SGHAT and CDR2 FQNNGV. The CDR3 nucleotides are TGTGCCAGCAGCTTAGGCTACAGGGAACTCACAGATACGCAGTATTTT. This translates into CASSLGYRELTDTQYF. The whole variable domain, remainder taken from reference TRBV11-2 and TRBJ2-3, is EAGVAQSPRYKIIEKRQSVAFWCNPISGHATLYWYQQILGQGPKLLIQFQNNGVVDDSQLPKDRFSAERLKGVDSTLKIQPAKLEDSAVYLCASSLGYRELTDTQYFGPGTRLTVL.

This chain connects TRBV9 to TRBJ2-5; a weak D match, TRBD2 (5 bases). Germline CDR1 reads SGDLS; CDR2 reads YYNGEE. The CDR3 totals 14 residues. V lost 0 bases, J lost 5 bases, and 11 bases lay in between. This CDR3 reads CASSVDLSGETQYF. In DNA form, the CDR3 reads TGTGCCAGCAGCGTAGATCTGTCGGGGGAGACCCAGTACTTC.

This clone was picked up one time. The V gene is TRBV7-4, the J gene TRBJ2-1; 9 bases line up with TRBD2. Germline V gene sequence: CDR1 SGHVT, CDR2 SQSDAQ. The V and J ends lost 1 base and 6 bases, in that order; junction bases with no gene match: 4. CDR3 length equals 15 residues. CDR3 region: CASSLGGGGANEQFF. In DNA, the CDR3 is TGTGCCAGCAGCTTAGGAGGCGGGGGGGCCAATGAGCAGTTCTTC.

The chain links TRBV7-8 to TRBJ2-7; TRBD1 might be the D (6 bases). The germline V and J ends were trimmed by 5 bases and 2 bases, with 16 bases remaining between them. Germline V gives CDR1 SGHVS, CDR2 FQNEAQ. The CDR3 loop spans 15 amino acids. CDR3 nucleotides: TGTGCCAGCAGCCCACCCACAGGGCAGGCCTACGAGCAGTACTTC. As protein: CASSPPTGQAYEQYF.

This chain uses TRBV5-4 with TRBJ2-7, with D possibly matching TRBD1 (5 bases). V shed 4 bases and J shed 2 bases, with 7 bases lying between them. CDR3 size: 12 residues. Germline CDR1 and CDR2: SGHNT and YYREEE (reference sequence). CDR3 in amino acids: CASSMDTYEQYF. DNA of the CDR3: TGTGCCAGCAGCATGGACACCTACGAGCAGTACTTC.

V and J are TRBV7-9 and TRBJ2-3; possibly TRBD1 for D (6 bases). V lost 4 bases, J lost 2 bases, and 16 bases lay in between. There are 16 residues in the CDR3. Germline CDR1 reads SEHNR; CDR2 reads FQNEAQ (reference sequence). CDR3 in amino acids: CASSSSDRPYTDTQYF. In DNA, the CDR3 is TGTGCCAGCAGCTCATCCGACAGGCCCTACACAGATACGCAGTATTTT.

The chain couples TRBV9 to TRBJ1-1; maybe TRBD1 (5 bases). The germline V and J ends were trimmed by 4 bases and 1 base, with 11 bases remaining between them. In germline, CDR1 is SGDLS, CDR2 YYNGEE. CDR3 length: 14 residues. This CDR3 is CASSSDRSNTEAFF. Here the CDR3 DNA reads TGTGCCAGCAGCTCCGACAGATCGAACACTGAAGCTTTCTTT.

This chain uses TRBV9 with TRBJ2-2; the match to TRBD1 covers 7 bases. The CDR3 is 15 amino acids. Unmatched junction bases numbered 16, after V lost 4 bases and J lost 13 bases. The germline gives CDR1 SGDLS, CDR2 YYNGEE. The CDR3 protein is CASSTRGQAEKGLFF. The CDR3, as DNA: TGTGCCAGCAGCACACGAGGACAGGCTGAGAAAGGGCTGTTTTTT.

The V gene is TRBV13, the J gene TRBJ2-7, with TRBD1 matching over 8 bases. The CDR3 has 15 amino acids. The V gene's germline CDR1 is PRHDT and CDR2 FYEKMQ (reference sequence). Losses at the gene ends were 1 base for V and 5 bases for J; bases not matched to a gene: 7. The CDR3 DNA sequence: TGTGCCAGCAGCTTAGCAGGTCAGGGGGCGCACGAGCAGTACTTC. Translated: CASSLAGQGAHEQYF.

The CDR3 DNA is TGTGCCAGCAGCCTAAACACAGGGTTCTCCACCTATGGCTACACCTTC. Protein sequence: CASSLNTGFSTYGYTF. This chain links TRBV5-5 with TRBJ1-2; a weak D match, TRBD1 (6 bases). The CDR3 runs 16 residues. Trimming cost V 4 bases and J 4 bases, with 20 bases left between them. CDR1 is SGHKS, CDR2 YYEKEE, per germline (reference sequence).